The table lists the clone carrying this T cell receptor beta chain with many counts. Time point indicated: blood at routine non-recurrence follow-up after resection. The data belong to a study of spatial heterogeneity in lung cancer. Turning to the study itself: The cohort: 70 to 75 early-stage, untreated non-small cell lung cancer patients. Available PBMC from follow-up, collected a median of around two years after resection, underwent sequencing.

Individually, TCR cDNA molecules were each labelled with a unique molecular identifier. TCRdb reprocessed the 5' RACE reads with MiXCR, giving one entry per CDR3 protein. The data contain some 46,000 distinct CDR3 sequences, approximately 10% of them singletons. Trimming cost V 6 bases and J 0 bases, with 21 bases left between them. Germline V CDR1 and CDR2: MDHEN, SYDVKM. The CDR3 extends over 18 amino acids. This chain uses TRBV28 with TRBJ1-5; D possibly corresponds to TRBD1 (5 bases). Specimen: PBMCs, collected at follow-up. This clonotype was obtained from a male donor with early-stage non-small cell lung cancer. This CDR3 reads CASSIGHWGLSSNQPQHF. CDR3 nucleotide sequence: TGTGCCAGCAGCATAGGACACTGGGGCCTTTCTAGCAATCAGCCCCAGCATTTT.